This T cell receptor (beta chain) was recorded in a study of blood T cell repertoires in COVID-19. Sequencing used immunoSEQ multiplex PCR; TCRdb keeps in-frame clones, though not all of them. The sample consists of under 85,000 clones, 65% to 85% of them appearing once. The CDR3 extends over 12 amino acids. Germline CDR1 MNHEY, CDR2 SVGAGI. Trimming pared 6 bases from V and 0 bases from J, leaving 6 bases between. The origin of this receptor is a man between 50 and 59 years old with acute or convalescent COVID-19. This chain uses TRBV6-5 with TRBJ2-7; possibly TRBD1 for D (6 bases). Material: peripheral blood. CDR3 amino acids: CASRQGSYEQYF. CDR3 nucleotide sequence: TGTGCCAGCAGACAGGGCTCCTACGAGCAGTACTTC.